A single sample gave rise to the 23 T cell receptor beta chains below, sequenced in a study of neurological immune-mediated disorders. Time point noted: longitudinal time-point 1 (baseline). TCRdb processed the 5' RACE reads anew with MiXCR; each CDR3 protein has one entry. This sample yields over 70,000 distinct CDR3 sequences, of which roughly a tenth are seen a single time; roughly 10% belongs to the top ten. The sequenced material came from PBMCs. The receptors were sampled from a man under 40 in good health.

This clonotype was picked up a small number of times. The V and J genes are TRBV11-2 and TRBJ1-2; D may be TRBD1 (5 bases). Trimming removed 5 bases at V and 0 bases at J, with 10 bases between. The germline CDR1 and CDR2 sequences are SGHAT and FQNNGV. The CDR3 contains 14 residues. In DNA form, the CDR3 reads TGTGCCAGCAGCCGGGGACTAGCTAACTATGGCTACACCTTC. As protein: CASSRGLANYGYTF.

This clonotype came up many times. The chain links TRBV28 to TRBJ2-3; D is undetermined. Trimming shortened V by 6 bases and J by 0 bases, and 7 bases separated the two germline ends. CDR1 MDHEN and CDR2 SYDVKM come from the germline V gene. This CDR3 has 13 amino acids. Here the CDR3 reads CASRFPSTDTQYF. CDR3 sequence (DNA): TGTGCCAGCAGGTTCCCAAGCACAGATACGCAGTATTTT.

This clonotype was picked up a small number of times. The CDR3 DNA sequence: TGCAGCGTTGTCACAGGGACTTCCACCGGGGAGCTGTTTTTT. The encoded protein is CSVVTGTSTGELFF. The V and J genes are TRBV29-1 and TRBJ2-2, with D perhaps given as TRBD1 or TRBD2 (6 bases each). The CDR3 loop spans 14 amino acids. Germline assignment: CDR1 SQVTM and CDR2 ANQGSEA. The V gene lost 4 bases and the J gene lost 4 bases, with 13 bases spanning the gap.

This clonotype has a count of ten or more. The chain recombines TRBV7-8 with TRBJ2-2; perhaps TRBD1 as D (6 bases). CDR1 is SGHVS and CDR2 is FQNEAQ in the germline V gene. There are 16 residues in the CDR3. Trimming left V 4 bases short and J 6 bases short, with 18 bases between. The CDR3 DNA is TGTGCCAGCAGCTCCAGGACAGCCCTCTTCTCCGGGGAGCTGTTTTTT. Residues: CASSSRTALFSGELFF.

This clonotype came up many times. V gene TRBV5-6 combines with J gene TRBJ2-1, with 11 bases matching TRBD2. The V and J ends lost 4 bases and 6 bases, in that order; junction bases with no gene match: 12. This CDR3 is 17 amino acids long. Germline V lookup: CDR1 SGHDT, CDR2 YYEEEE. CDR3 nucleotides: TGTGCCAGCAGCCCCCCAGGAACTAGCGGGAGCCTCAATGAGCAGTTCTTC. Its protein is CASSPPGTSGSLNEQFF.

This clonotype has a count of ten or more. This rearrangement joins TRBV27 to TRBJ2-7, with D perhaps given as TRBD1 or TRBD2 (6 bases each). Per the germline V gene, CDR1 is MNHEY and CDR2 is SMNVEV (reference sequence). Trimming took off 3 bases at V and 3 bases at J, with 15 bases between the two ends. The CDR3 is 15 amino acids. The CDR3 loop is CASSFGGQGIYEQYF. The CDR3 nucleotides read TGTGCCAGCAGTTTTGGGGGGCAGGGGATCTACGAGCAGTACTTC.

This clonotype was seen ten or more times. CDR3 sequence: CASSETGIYEQYF. The CDR3 nucleotides read TGTGCCAGCAGTGAGACAGGCATCTACGAGCAGTACTTC. The J gene is TRBJ2-7, the V gene TRBV25-1; weak D call: TRBD1 (6 bases). Trimming pared 3 bases from V and 3 bases from J, leaving 9 bases between. The CDR3 has 13 residues. Per germline, CDR1 MGHDK and CDR2 SYGVNS.

The chain employs TRBV18 and TRBJ2-1; no clear D. CDR1 is KGHSH, CDR2 LQKENI, per germline. Trimming shortened V by 6 bases and J by 7 bases, and 7 bases separated the two germline ends. The CDR3 is made up of 11 amino acids. CDR3 residues: CASSQENEQFF. CDR3 in DNA: TGTGCCAGCTCGCAAGAGAATGAGCAGTTCTTC.

This clonotype was detected ten times or more. The chain employs TRBV5-4 and TRBJ2-2; D perhaps matches TRBD2 (6 bases). The CDR3 has 13 amino acids. Germline CDR1 SGHNT, CDR2 YYREEE (reference sequence). V lost 1 base and J lost 6, with 7 bases in between. CDR3 in DNA: TGTGCCAGCAGCTTGCGGGGGTCCGGGGAGCTGTTTTTT. Translated, it gives CASSLRGSGELFF.

This chain uses TRBV12-3 or TRBV12-4 with TRBJ1-5; D remains ambiguous. CDR3 length equals 12 residues. Trimming left V 7 bases short and J 2 bases short, with 6 bases between. Here the CDR3 reads CASKNGNQPQHF. As DNA, the CDR3 is TGTGCCAGCAAGAATGGCAATCAGCCCCAGCATTTT.

This clonotype was counted many times. The chain is built from TRBV12-3 or TRBV12-4 and TRBJ2-2, with D uncertain. CDR3 length: 13 amino acids. With 8 bases removed from V and 3 bases from J, the gap between germline ends came to 10 bases. CDR3 bases: TGTGCCAGCCTCAACTCGGACACCGGGGAGCTGTTTTTT. Its protein product is CASLNSDTGELFF.

This clonotype was recorded many times. The rearrangement links TRBV25-1 to TRBJ2-4; no reliable D call. Germline lookup yields CDR1 MGHDK and CDR2 SYGVNS. Deletions cut 1 base from V and 6 bases from J, with 10 bases between. The CDR3 is 14 amino acids. CDR3 sequence: CASSESVNANIQYF. The CDR3 DNA follows: TGTGCCAGCAGTGAATCGGTGAACGCAAACATTCAGTACTTC.

This clonotype came up a few times. This rearrangement joins TRBV4-2 to TRBJ1-4, with 7 bases identical to TRBD1. J lost 7 bases, V lost 4 bases, and 6 bases had no gene match. The CDR3 spans 14 residues. Germline lookup yields CDR1 LGHNA and CDR2 YNFKEQ. The CDR3 DNA is TGTGCCAGCAGCCCCGAAGGGGGCGGTGAAAAACTGTTTTTT. This encodes CASSPEGGGEKLFF.

This clonotype was seen at least ten times. The CDR3 here is CASSLPSPGQGFLGVRETQYF. DNA for the CDR3: TGTGCCAGCAGTTTACCTTCCCCGGGACAGGGTTTTTTGGGAGTTCGGGAGACCCAGTACTTC. The J gene is TRBJ2-5, the V gene TRBV28; 9 bases agree with TRBD1. This CDR3 comprises 21 residues. V trimming: 2 bases; J trimming: 5 bases; junction bases outside the gene matches: 24. CDR1 and CDR2 from the germline V gene are MDHEN and SYDVKM.

The V gene is TRBV20-1, the J gene TRBJ2-7, with TRBD1 as a possible D gene (6 bases). The V gene's germline CDR1 is DFQATT and CDR2 SNEGSKA (reference sequence). This CDR3 region has 17 residues. V was cut by 0 bases and J by 4 bases, with 22 bases left in between. DNA for the CDR3: TGCAGTGCTAGAGATTATACGAGGGGGAGTAGTCGGTACGAGCAGTACTTC. The encoded protein is CSARDYTRGSSRYEQYF.

This clonotype has at least ten counts. The J gene is TRBJ2-2, the V gene TRBV12-3 or TRBV12-4, with TRBD2 matching 11 bases. Trimming took 6 bases from V and 1 from J; bases not matched to a gene: 10. The CDR3 length is 18 residues. The CDR3 DNA sequence: TGTGCCAGCAGCCCCGTCCTAGCGGGAGGAGGGAACACCGGGGAGCTGTTTTTT. This translates into CASSPVLAGGGNTGELFF.

In its sample, this clonotype was seen many times. The CDR3: CASSVGGSPHNEQFF. CDR3 nucleotide sequence: TGCGCCAGCAGCGTGGGGGGGTCTCCCCACAATGAGCAGTTCTTC. This chain joins TRBV5-1 and TRBJ2-1, with TRBD2 identical over 7 bases. The CDR3 consists of 15 residues. J was trimmed by 5 bases and V by 4 bases; bases with no gene match: 9. Germline lookup yields CDR1 SGHRS and CDR2 YFSETQ. Using reference TRBV5-1 and TRBJ2-1 for the parts outside the CDR3, the full variable domain is KAGVTQTPRYLIKTRGQQVTLSCSPISGHRSVSWYQQTPGQGLQFLFEYFSETQRNKGNFPGRFSGRQFSNSRSEMNVSTLELGDSALYLCASSVGGSPHNEQFFGPGTRLTVL.

This clonotype was seen ten or more times. J is TRBJ2-3 and V is TRBV28; TRBD1 or TRBD2 may be the D gene (5 bases each). Germline V gives CDR1 MDHEN, CDR2 SYDVKM. There are 13 residues in the CDR3. The V gene lost 7 bases and the J gene lost 2 bases, with 10 bases spanning the gap. CDR3: CASIRGTTDTQYF. DNA for the CDR3: TGTGCCAGCATACGAGGGACCACAGATACGCAGTATTTT.

This clonotype was detected many times. The chain carries TRBV27 and TRBJ2-7; TRBD1 agrees at 11 bases. J was trimmed by 9 bases and V by 2 bases; bases with no gene match: 9. This CDR3 has 15 residues. Germline V gives CDR1 MNHEY, CDR2 SMNVEV (reference sequence). DNA of the CDR3: TGTGCCAGCAGTTTAACGGGGGACAGGGGGAACGGGCAGTACTTC. Protein product: CASSLTGDRGNGQYF.

At least ten counts were recorded for this clonotype. The CDR3 bases are TGCAGTGCTATAGTGGAGACCCAGTACTTC. Translation gives CSAIVETQYF. The chain recombines TRBV20-1 with TRBJ2-5; D is ambiguous. Germline V gives CDR1 DFQATT, CDR2 SNEGSKA (reference sequence). V was clipped by 4 bases and J by 5 bases, with 5 bases between them. This CDR3 is 10 amino acids long.

This clonotype was seen ten or more times. The chain joins TRBV28 to TRBJ1-6; D is unclear. The CDR3 has 14 amino acids. Germline V CDR1 and CDR2: MDHEN, SYDVKM. The V gene lost 2 bases and the J gene lost 6 bases, with 8 bases spanning the gap. In nucleotides, the CDR3 is TGTGCCAGCAGTTTAGTACAGACTAATTCACCCCTCCACTTT. Translating it yields CASSLVQTNSPLHF.

This clonotype was seen many times. V is TRBV5-1 and J is TRBJ1-1; D gene ambiguous. CDR3 length equals 15 residues. Looked up from germline, CDR1 is SGHRS and CDR2 is YFSETQ. Trimming stripped 5 bases from V and 0 bases from J, with 14 bases between. The CDR3 here is CASSIPENMNTEAFF. Written as DNA, the CDR3 is TGCGCCAGCAGTATTCCAGAGAACATGAACACTGAAGCTTTCTTT. Based on the CDR3 plus reference TRBV5-1 and TRBJ1-1, the full variable domain is KAGVTQTPRYLIKTRGQQVTLSCSPISGHRSVSWYQQTPGQGLQFLFEYFSETQRNKGNFPGRFSGRQFSNSRSEMNVSTLELGDSALYLCASSIPENMNTEAFFGQGTRLTVV.

Many counts were recorded for this clonotype. This chain links TRBV20-1 with TRBJ2-5; 8 bases are shared with TRBD2. After removal of 0 bases from V and 5 bases from J, the junction contained 8 bases not matched to a gene. This CDR3 is built from 15 residues. Looked up from germline, CDR1 is DFQATT and CDR2 is SNEGSKA (reference sequence). The CDR3 loop is CSARDFLGGRETQYF. The CDR3 bases are TGCAGTGCTAGAGATTTTTTGGGCGGGAGGGAGACCCAGTACTTC.